A selection of T cell receptor beta chains follows, all from one sample in a study of T-cell memory formation after mild COVID-19. TCRdb itself ran the 5' RACE reads through MiXCR, one entry per CDR3 protein. The sample records 410,000 or so distinct CDR3 sequences, under 25% being singletons. The sequencing sample was made of PBMCs or a T cell subset sorted from them (not recorded which). The receptors were gathered from an adult woman who had mild COVID-19 (a few samples of this study predate the infection). Cell type and time point are not known. Both conserved end residues are part of each CDR3. A D gene is named only where the DNA matches it firmly. Rows give clone size only sometimes, using once, few, many, or a class for an expanded clone.

NA,TRBV18,TRBD1,TRBJ1-4,CASSAARDRLFF,TGTGCCAGCTCAGCGGCCAGGGACAGACTGTTTTTT
few,TRBV11-2,NA,TRBJ2-6,CASSPKWGRVVLTF,TGTGCCAGCAGCCCCAAGTGGGGGCGGGTTGTCCTGACTTTC
many,TRBV6-2/TRBV6-3,NA,TRBJ1-5,CASSYSGDQPQHF,TGTGCCAGCAGTTACTCAGGGGATCAGCCCCAGCATTTT
once,TRBV3-2,NA,TRBJ2-1,CASSRGTSETYNEQFF,TGTGCCAGCAGCCGCGGGACTAGCGAGACCTACAATGAGCAGTTCTTC
few,TRBV10-2,TRBD2,TRBJ2-1,CASSEEGLVNSYNEQFF,TGCGCCAGCAGTGAGGAGGGACTAGTGAACTCCTACAATGAGCAGTTCTTC
few,TRBV7-2,TRBD1,TRBJ2-5,CASSGTDQETQYF,TGTGCCAGCAGCGGGACAGACCAAGAGACCCAGTACTTC
few,TRBV6-1,NA,TRBJ1-1,CASSEWGGNTEAFF,TGTGCCAGCAGTGAATGGGGGGGGAACACTGAAGCTTTCTTT
NA,TRBV7-6,TRBD1,TRBJ2-7,CASSLTGGDEQYF,TGTGCCAGCAGCTTGACAGGGGGCGACGAGCAGTACTTC
few,TRBV30,NA,TRBJ2-2,CAWSTLVSGELFF,TGTGCCTGGAGTACCCTAGTATCCGGGGAGCTGTTTTTT
NA,TRBV24-1,NA,TRBJ1-5,CARQSYSNQPQHF,TGTGCCAGACAGTCATATAGCAATCAGCCCCAGCATTTT